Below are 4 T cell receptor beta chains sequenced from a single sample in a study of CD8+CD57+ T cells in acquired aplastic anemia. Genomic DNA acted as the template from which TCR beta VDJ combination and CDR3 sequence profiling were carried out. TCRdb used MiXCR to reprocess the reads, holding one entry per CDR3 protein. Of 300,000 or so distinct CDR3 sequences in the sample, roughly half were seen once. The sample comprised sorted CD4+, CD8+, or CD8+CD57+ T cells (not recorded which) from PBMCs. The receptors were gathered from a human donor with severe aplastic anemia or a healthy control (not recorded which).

In DNA form, the CDR3 reads TGCAGTGCTAGAGATCCCTCGGGGGGGGAGACCCAGTACTTC. It encodes CSARDPSGGETQYF. V usage is TRBV20-1 and J usage is TRBJ2-5, with TRBD2 matching over 8 bases. The CDR3 is made up of 14 amino acids. Germline V lookup: CDR1 DFQATT, CDR2 SNEGSKA (reference sequence). V shed 0 bases, J shed 5 bases, and the junction held 5 bases outside the gene matches.

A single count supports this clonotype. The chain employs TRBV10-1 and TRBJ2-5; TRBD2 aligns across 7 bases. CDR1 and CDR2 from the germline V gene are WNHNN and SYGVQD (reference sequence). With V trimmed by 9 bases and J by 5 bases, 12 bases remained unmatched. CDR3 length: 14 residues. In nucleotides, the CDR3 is TGCGCCAGGAAGGTCCGGGGGGTTAGGGAGACCCAGTACTTC. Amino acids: CARKVRGVRETQYF.

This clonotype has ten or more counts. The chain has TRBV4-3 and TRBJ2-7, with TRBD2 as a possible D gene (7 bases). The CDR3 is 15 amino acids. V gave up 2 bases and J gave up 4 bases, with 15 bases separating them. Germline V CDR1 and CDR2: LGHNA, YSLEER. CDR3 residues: CASSQTGGSTYEQYF. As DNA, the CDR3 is TGCGCCAGCAGCCAAACGGGGGGCTCGACTTACGAGCAGTACTTC.

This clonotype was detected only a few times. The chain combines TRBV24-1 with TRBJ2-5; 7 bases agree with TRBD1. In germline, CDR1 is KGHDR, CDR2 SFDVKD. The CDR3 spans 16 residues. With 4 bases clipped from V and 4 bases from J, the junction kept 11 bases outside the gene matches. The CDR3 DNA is TGTGCCACCAGTGACCCGGGACAGAGTTTGGGAGAGACCCAGTACTTC. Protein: CATSDPGQSLGETQYF.